This is a list of T cell receptor beta chains from one sample in a study of blood T cell repertoires in COVID-19. The table came from immunoSEQ multiplex PCR; TCRdb's copy has only in-frame clones and leaves some out. The sample has 250,000 to 300,000 clones, 90% seen once. The specimen sequenced was peripheral blood. The receptors were gathered from a woman in her forties or fifties with COVID-19, enrolled during active disease. CDR3s include the opening cysteine and the closing phenylalanine or tryptophan. A D gene is named only where the DNA matches it firmly. A clone size is listed for some rows: how often the clone was seen (once, few, many), or a class if it is expanded.

D gene: NA
clone size: few
V gene: TRBV21-1
J gene: TRBJ1-5
CDR3 protein: CASSKHHEGQGEDQPQHF
CDR3 DNA: TGTGCCAGCAGTAAACACCACGAAGGACAGGGGGAGGATCAGCCCCAGCATTTT

D gene: NA
clone size: NA
V gene: TRBV5-5
J gene: TRBJ1-2
CDR3 protein: CASSLGGPGNYGYTF
CDR3 DNA: TGTGCCAGCAGCTTGGGGGGGCCAGGCAACTATGGCTACACCTTC

D gene: NA
clone size: NA
V gene: TRBV29-1
J gene: TRBJ1-2
CDR3 protein: CSVEDRGGNYGYTF
CDR3 DNA: TGCAGCGTTGAAGATCGGGGGGGCAACTATGGCTACACCTTC

D gene: NA
clone size: few
V gene: TRBV19
J gene: TRBJ2-3
CDR3 protein: CASMGLSDTQYF
CDR3 DNA: TGTGCCAGTATGGGGCTTTCGGATACGCAGTATTTT

D gene: TRBD1
clone size: NA
V gene: TRBV29-1
J gene: TRBJ1-1
CDR3 protein: CSVRAGTANTEAFF
CDR3 DNA: TGCAGCGTAAGAGCCGGGACAGCGAACACTGAAGCTTTCTTT

D gene: NA
clone size: once
V gene: TRBV7-9
J gene: TRBJ2-2
CDR3 protein: CASSPLEGETGELFF
CDR3 DNA: TGTGCCAGCTCCCCCTTAGAGGGGGAGACCGGGGAGCTGTTTTTT

D gene: TRBD1
clone size: few
V gene: TRBV5-1
J gene: TRBJ1-4
CDR3 protein: CASRYQTGGVITNEKLFF
CDR3 DNA: TGCGCCAGCAGATACCAGACAGGGGGGGTGATAACTAATGAAAAACTGTTTTTT

D gene: TRBD2
clone size: NA
V gene: TRBV9
J gene: TRBJ2-3
CDR3 protein: CASSVRGLAGTDTQYF
CDR3 DNA: TGTGCCAGCAGCGTCCGGGGACTAGCGGGGACAGATACGCAGTATTTT

D gene: NA
clone size: NA
V gene: TRBV4-3
J gene: TRBJ2-1
CDR3 protein: CASSQGWGDIYNEQFF
CDR3 DNA: TGCGCCAGCAGCCAAGGATGGGGGGATATTTACAATGAGCAGTTCTTC

D gene: TRBD1
clone size: NA
V gene: TRBV19
J gene: TRBJ2-2
CDR3 protein: CASMTSRDRTNTGELFF
CDR3 DNA: TGTGCCAGTATGACCAGCCGGGACAGGACGAACACCGGGGAGCTGTTTTTT

D gene: TRBD2
clone size: NA
V gene: TRBV5-4
J gene: TRBJ2-3
CDR3 protein: CASSLGYSGRGTDTQYF
CDR3 DNA: TGTGCCAGCAGCTTGGGCTATAGCGGGAGGGGGACAGATACGCAGTATTTT